Below, 32 T cell receptor beta chains from the same sample are listed, as sequenced in a study of beta chain features in type 1 diabetes. Investigators reverse transcribed all isolated RNA, so they sequenced expressed TCRB transcripts. Method: immunoSEQ multiplex PCR; TCRdb's copy keeps in-frame clones and lacks some. The sample carries about 340,000 clones, roughly 8% recorded once. Material for sequencing was central memory CD4+ T cells from blood. The receptors derive from a woman aged 18-35 years in good health.

The J gene is TRBJ1-2, the V gene TRBV20-1, with a tentative D call TRBD1 (6 bases). V was cut by 6 bases and J by 6 bases, with 11 bases left in between. The germline V gene encodes CDR1 DFQATT and CDR2 SNEGSKA (reference sequence). CDR3 length: 11 residues. The DNA of the CDR3 is TGCAGTGCGCCAACAGGGCATGGCTACACCTTC. This encodes CSAPTGHGYTF.

In this sample, this clone turned up a few times. The chain links TRBV6-1 to TRBJ2-1; D gene unclear. The CDR3 length is 15 residues. CDR1 and CDR2 from the germline V gene are MNHNS and SASEGT. The germline V and J ends were trimmed by 3 bases and 0 bases, with 9 bases remaining between them. CDR3 in amino acids: CASSESLGSYNEQFF. DNA of the CDR3: TGTGCCAGCAGTGAGTCGTTGGGCTCCTACAATGAGCAGTTCTTC.

This clone was counted a few times. Distinct nucleotide sequences in the sample also encode this CDR3. The chain links TRBV7-2 to TRBJ2-5; no reliable D call. Trimming stripped 1 base from V and 2 bases from J, with 5 bases between. Germline V gene lookup returns CDR1 SGHTA and CDR2 FQGNSA. The CDR3 has 13 residues. CDR3 nucleotide sequence: TGTGCCAGCAGCTTAGAGTTGCAAGAGACCCAGTACTTC. Protein sequence: CASSLELQETQYF.

V and J are TRBV6-5 and TRBJ2-3; D is unclear. This CDR3 comprises 15 residues. V lost 0 bases and J 3 bases, leaving 10 bases between the germline ends. Germline CDR1 reads MNHEY; CDR2 reads SVGAGI. For the CDR3, the DNA is TGTGCCAGCAGTTACTCGATTCAGGTGACAGATACGCAGTATTTT. As protein: CASSYSIQVTDTQYF.

This clone occurred a few times. The genes are TRBV15 and TRBJ2-2; 12 nucleotides agree with TRBD2. CDR1 and CDR2 (germline): LNHNV, YYDKDF (reference sequence). V lost 1 base and J lost 5; bases outside the gene matches: 5. The CDR3 runs to 17 residues. CDR3 sequence: CATSRGWGLAGTGELFF. The CDR3 nucleotides are TGTGCCACCAGCAGAGGATGGGGACTAGCGGGTACCGGGGAGCTGTTTTTT.

This chain uses TRBV9 with TRBJ2-1, with D tentatively TRBD1 (5 bases). CDR1 and CDR2 (germline): SGDLS, YYNGEE. The CDR3 has 17 residues. Trimming took 0 bases from V and 8 from J, leaving 21 bases between them. The CDR3 DNA follows: TGTGCCAGCAGCGTAGGGGTAAGGGGTCCCGCTCGAGATGAGCAGTTCTTC. As protein: CASSVGVRGPARDEQFF.

The table lists this clone with a few counts. The chain uses TRBV4-1 and TRBJ2-7; 10 positions agree with TRBD1. The CDR3 runs to 15 residues. J gave up 12 bases and V 1 base, and 12 bases lay outside the gene matches. Germline CDR1 MGHRA, CDR2 YSYEKL. The DNA of the CDR3 is TGCGCCAGCAGCCAAGGGGAGGGACAGGGGTCCCCCAGGTACTTC. As protein: CASSQGEGQGSPRYF.

This clone was detected many times. The chain uses TRBV7-8 and TRBJ2-7; 8 nucleotides line up with TRBD1. The CDR3 is 15 amino acids. Germline V gene data show CDR1 as SGHVS and CDR2 as FQNEAQ. V dropped 2 bases and J dropped 6; count of bases not matched to a gene: 9. This CDR3 is CASSLFRGLRAEQYF. The CDR3 nucleotides read TGTGCCAGCAGCTTATTCAGGGGGCTCCGGGCCGAGCAGTACTTC. Based on the CDR3 plus reference TRBV7-8 and TRBJ2-7, the full variable domain is GAGVSQSPRYKVAKRGQDVALRCDPISGHVSLFWYQQALGQGPEFLTYFQNEAQLDKSGLPSDRFFAERPEGSVSTLKIQRTQQEDSAVYLCASSLFRGLRAEQYFGPGTRLTVT.

This clone turned up a few times. The chain has TRBV28 and TRBJ1-2; tentatively, D is TRBD1 (6 bases). This CDR3 is 14 amino acids long. Germline V gene lookup returns CDR1 MDHEN and CDR2 SYDVKM. V shed 5 bases and J shed 8 bases, with 18 bases lying between them. The CDR3, as DNA: TGTGCCAGCAGTAACCAACAGGGATTGATGGGCTACACCTTC. This encodes CASSNQQGLMGYTF.

The chain links TRBV10-3 to TRBJ1-1; D is uncertain. CDR1 and CDR2 (germline): ENHRY, SYGVKD. The length of the CDR3 is 13 residues. Trimming cost V 9 bases and J 0 bases, with 11 bases left between them. The CDR3 spells CAICRELNTEAFF. CDR3 coding DNA: TGTGCCATTTGTCGAGAATTGAACACTGAAGCTTTCTTT.

This clone was observed a few times. This chain links TRBV27 with TRBJ1-5, with TRBD1 matching over 8 bases. J lost 0 bases, V lost 6 bases, and 4 bases had no gene match. In germline, CDR1 is MNHEY, CDR2 SMNVEV (reference sequence). The CDR3 sequence is 15 residues long. CDR3 in DNA: TGTGCCAGCAGGAAAGACAGGGGTAGCAATCAGCCCCAGCATTTT. Protein product: CASRKDRGSNQPQHF.

This clone appeared many times. This rearrangement joins TRBV28 to TRBJ2-3; TRBD2 matches at 7 bases. Germline V gives CDR1 MDHEN, CDR2 SYDVKM. With 8 bases clipped from V and 11 bases from J, the junction kept 13 bases outside the gene matches. There are 13 residues in the CDR3. CDR3 nucleotides: TGTGCCAGCGACCCGCGGGCTAGCGGCGAGCAGTATTTT. Its translation: CASDPRASGEQYF.

V and J are TRBV2 and TRBJ1-5, with 7 bases fitting TRBD1. After removal of 1 base from V and 6 bases from J, the junction contained 6 bases not matched to a gene. CDR3 length equals 15 residues. CDR1 is SNHLY and CDR2 is FYNNEI in the germline V gene. CDR3 sequence: CASSEDTGVVQPQHF. The DNA for the CDR3 is TGTGCCAGCAGTGAAGACACAGGGGTGGTTCAGCCCCAGCATTTT.

This clone was recorded a few times. V and J are TRBV5-4 and TRBJ2-5; 9 nucleotides agree with TRBD1. The CDR3 runs to 14 residues. The germline V gene has CDR1 SGHNT and CDR2 YYREEE (reference sequence). V dropped 2 bases and J dropped 4; count of bases not matched to a gene: 3. This chain's CDR3 is CASSLWTGAETQYF. The CDR3 DNA reads as TGTGCCAGCAGCTTATGGACAGGGGCAGAGACCCAGTACTTC. The complete variable domain, with remaining parts taken from reference TRBV5-4 and TRBJ2-5, reads ETGVTQSPTHLIKTRGQQVTLRCSSQSGHNTVSWYQQALGQGPQFIFQYYREEENGRGNFPPRFSGLQFPNYSSELNVNALELDDSALYLCASSLWTGAETQYFGPGTRLLVL.

The V call is TRBV7-2, the J call TRBJ2-7; 10 nucleotides agree with TRBD2. The V and J ends lost 5 bases and 13 bases, in that order; junction bases with no gene match: 14. CDR3 length: 14 amino acids. The V gene's germline CDR1 is SGHTA and CDR2 FQGNSA. Here the CDR3 DNA reads TGTGCCAGCAGCCCCGGACTAGCGGAGACTCATCTCTACTTC. Its protein product is CASSPGLAETHLYF. Full variable domain (missing parts from reference TRBV7-2 and TRBJ2-7): GAGVSQSPSNKVTEKGKDVELRCDPISGHTALYWYRQSLGQGLEFLIYFQGNSAPDKSGLPSDRFSAERTGGSVSTLTIQRTQQEDSAVYLCASSPGLAETHLYFGPGTRLTVT.

A remark on this clone: Distinct nucleotide sequences in the sample also encode this CDR3. The chain joins TRBV7-9 to TRBJ2-5; 11 positions agree with TRBD2. V was pared by 1 base and J by 5 bases, with 3 bases of the junction left unmatched. CDR3 size: 15 residues. CDR1 SEHNR and CDR2 FQNEAQ come from the germline V gene (reference sequence). CDR3 bases: TGTGCCAGCAGCTTAGTTCTAGCGGGAGGTGAGACCCAGTACTTC. Its translation: CASSLVLAGGETQYF.

This clone was seen more than once but under ten times. The chain couples TRBV7-2 to TRBJ1-2; D is uncertain. V was pared by 0 bases and J by 0 bases, with 11 bases between. Germline CDR1 reads SGHTA; CDR2 reads FQGNSA. The CDR3 totals 16 residues. This CDR3 reads CASSLAFGQANYGYTF. The CDR3 coding sequence is TGTGCCAGCAGCTTAGCGTTTGGGCAAGCTAACTATGGCTACACCTTC. The whole variable domain, filled in from reference TRBV7-2 and TRBJ1-2, reads GAGVSQSPSNKVTEKGKDVELRCDPISGHTALYWYRQSLGQGLEFLIYFQGNSAPDKSGLPSDRFSAERTGGSVSTLTIQRTQQEDSAVYLCASSLAFGQANYGYTFGSGTRLTVV.

This clone was seen repeatedly, ten times or more. J is TRBJ2-4 and V is TRBV5-4, with 13 bases lining up with TRBD2. The CDR3 runs to 16 residues. Germline V lookup: CDR1 SGHNT, CDR2 YYREEE (reference sequence). With V trimmed by 3 bases and J by 8 bases, 8 bases remained unmatched. CDR3 nucleotide sequence: TGTGCCAGCAGCTCCGGACTAGCGGGAGTAAGGGACATTCAGTACTTC. Amino acid sequence: CASSSGLAGVRDIQYF.

With respect to this clone: Other DNA sequences in this specimen translate into the identical CDR3. The chain uses TRBV18 and TRBJ1-1; D gene unclear. CDR1 is KGHSH, CDR2 LQKENI, per germline. The germline V and J ends were trimmed by 0 bases and 1 base, with 3 bases remaining between them. The CDR3 runs 13 residues. CDR3 bases: TGTGCCAGCTCACCACCAGGGAACACTGAAGCTTTCTTT. Translated, it gives CASSPPGNTEAFF.

This clone was recorded a few times. Other DNA variants within this sample encode the same CDR3. The genes are TRBV7-2 and TRBJ2-1; D gene uncertain. This CDR3 has 14 residues. Per the germline V gene, CDR1 is SGHTA and CDR2 is FQGNSA. Deletions cut 5 bases from V and 0 bases from J, with 8 bases between. Here the CDR3 DNA reads TGTGCCAGCAGCCTCGGGCTCTCCTACAATGAGCAGTTCTTC. This gives the protein CASSLGLSYNEQFF.

The J gene is TRBJ2-3, the V gene TRBV10-3; 12 nucleotides agree with TRBD2. This CDR3 is 15 amino acids long. The ends lost 7 bases at V and 4 bases at J; junction bases unmatched: 6. Looked up from germline, CDR1 is ENHRY and CDR2 is SYGVKD. Written as DNA, the CDR3 is TGTGCCATCAAAAGACTAGCGGGAGATGCAGATACGCAGTATTTT. Translation: CAIKRLAGDADTQYF.

This clone was recorded a few times. The rearrangement uses TRBV27 and TRBJ2-5, with 11 positions matching TRBD2. The V gene end was trimmed by 8 bases and the J gene end by 5 bases; junction bases not matched to a gene: 7. The CDR3 length is 14 residues. Germline CDR1 MNHEY, CDR2 SMNVEV (reference sequence). The CDR3 DNA sequence: TGTGCCAGCCACCCTAGCGGGAGGTGGGAGACCCAGTACTTC. It codes for CASHPSGRWETQYF.

This clone was recorded a few times. V is TRBV5-1 and J is TRBJ2-7; 10 bases are a match to TRBD2. This CDR3 is 14 amino acids long. With V trimmed by 4 bases and J by 5 bases, 6 bases remained unmatched. Germline lookup yields CDR1 SGHRS and CDR2 YFSETQ. The CDR3 region is CASSPGTSVDEQYF. The CDR3 region has the DNA TGCGCCAGCAGCCCGGGGACTAGCGTCGACGAGCAGTACTTC.

This clone appeared many times. The CDR3 here is CASSVSGSGNTIYF. CDR3 coding DNA: TGTGCCAGCAGCGTATCCGGATCTGGAAACACCATATATTTT. The chain carries TRBV9 and TRBJ1-3; D gene ambiguous. The germline V gene has CDR1 SGDLS and CDR2 YYNGEE. Trimming took off 1 base at V and 1 base at J, with 6 bases between the two ends. This CDR3 contains 14 residues. The full variable domain, completed using reference TRBV9 and TRBJ1-3, is DSGVTQTPKHLITATGQRVTLRCSPRSGDLSVYWYQQSLDQGLQFLIQYYNGEERAKGNILERFSAQQFPDLHSELNLSSLELGDSALYFCASSVSGSGNTIYFGEGSWLTVV.

This chain connects TRBV4-2 to TRBJ2-7; the D is unclear. Germline-derived CDR1 and CDR2 are LGHNA and YNFKEQ. The CDR3 length is 14 residues. V was cut by 1 base and J by 0 bases, with 7 bases left in between. The CDR3 DNA sequence: TGTGCCAGCAGCCAAGTCCAGAGCTCCTACGAGCAGTACTTC. It encodes CASSQVQSSYEQYF.

On this clone: Other nucleotide sequences in the sample specify the same CDR3. The chain employs TRBV7-9 and TRBJ2-7; 10 bases are a match to TRBD2. Germline trimming cut 4 bases from V and 2 bases from J; bases unmatched to any gene: 2. The V gene's germline CDR1 is SEHNR and CDR2 FQNEAQ (reference sequence). The CDR3 is 14 residues long. The CDR3 is CASSSTSGTYEQYF. Written as DNA, the CDR3 is TGTGCCAGCAGCTCTACTAGCGGGACCTACGAGCAGTACTTC.

This clone was seen a few times. This chain joins TRBV5-1 and TRBJ2-3, with 10 nucleotides matching TRBD2. CDR3 length: 12 amino acids. Germline V gives CDR1 SGHRS, CDR2 YFSETQ. V was pared by 5 bases and J by 6 bases, with 0 bases of the junction left unmatched. The CDR3 loop is CASRAGGDTQYF. The CDR3 DNA reads as TGCGCCAGCAGAGCGGGAGGGGATACGCAGTATTTT.

The J gene is TRBJ1-5, the V gene TRBV7-2; D perhaps matches TRBD1 (5 bases). From germline, CDR1 is SGHTA and CDR2 FQGNSA. The ends were cut back, 8 bases at V and 7 bases at J, with 12 bases in the middle. CDR3 length equals 12 residues. For the CDR3, the DNA is TGTGCCAGCGGCCGGCAGGGACAGCCCCAGCATTTT. This codes for CASGRQGQPQHF.

This clone has only a few counts. This chain uses TRBV7-3 with TRBJ2-1; D possibly uses TRBD1 or TRBD2 (5 bases each). Per the germline V gene, CDR1 is SGHTA and CDR2 is FQGTGA. This CDR3 has 15 residues. The V and J ends lost 2 bases and 0 bases respectively, with 8 bases between them. The CDR3 sequence is CASSLWGSSYNEQFF. CDR3 nucleotides: TGTGCCAGCAGCTTATGGGGGAGCTCCTACAATGAGCAGTTCTTC.

This clone was seen a few times. This chain links TRBV20-1 with TRBJ1-2; no clear D gene. V lost 5 bases, J lost 5 bases, and 3 bases lay in between. This CDR3 has 9 residues. From germline, CDR1 is DFQATT and CDR2 SNEGSKA (reference sequence). CDR3 DNA: TGCAGTGCTCTTTATGGCTACACCTTC. It codes for CSALYGYTF.

This clone has ten or more counts. J is TRBJ2-1 and V is TRBV9; TRBD1 agrees at 8 bases. There are 14 residues in the CDR3. With 4 bases clipped from V and 8 bases from J, the junction kept 8 bases outside the gene matches. Germline V gives CDR1 SGDLS, CDR2 YYNGEE. As DNA, the CDR3 is TGTGCCAGCAGCCCCCCCCAGGGGGCGGATGAGCAGTTCTTC. This codes for CASSPPQGADEQFF.

This clone has ten or more counts. This same CDR3 is encoded by further DNA sequences in the sample. The chain couples TRBV5-5 to TRBJ2-7, with D hard to call. V was pared by 0 bases and J by 3 bases, with 4 bases between. The CDR3 spans 12 residues. CDR1 is SGHKS, CDR2 YYEKEE, per germline (reference sequence). CDR3 sequence (DNA): TGTGCCAGCAGCTTGGTGGGCTACGAGCAGTACTTC. Amino acids: CASSLVGYEQYF.